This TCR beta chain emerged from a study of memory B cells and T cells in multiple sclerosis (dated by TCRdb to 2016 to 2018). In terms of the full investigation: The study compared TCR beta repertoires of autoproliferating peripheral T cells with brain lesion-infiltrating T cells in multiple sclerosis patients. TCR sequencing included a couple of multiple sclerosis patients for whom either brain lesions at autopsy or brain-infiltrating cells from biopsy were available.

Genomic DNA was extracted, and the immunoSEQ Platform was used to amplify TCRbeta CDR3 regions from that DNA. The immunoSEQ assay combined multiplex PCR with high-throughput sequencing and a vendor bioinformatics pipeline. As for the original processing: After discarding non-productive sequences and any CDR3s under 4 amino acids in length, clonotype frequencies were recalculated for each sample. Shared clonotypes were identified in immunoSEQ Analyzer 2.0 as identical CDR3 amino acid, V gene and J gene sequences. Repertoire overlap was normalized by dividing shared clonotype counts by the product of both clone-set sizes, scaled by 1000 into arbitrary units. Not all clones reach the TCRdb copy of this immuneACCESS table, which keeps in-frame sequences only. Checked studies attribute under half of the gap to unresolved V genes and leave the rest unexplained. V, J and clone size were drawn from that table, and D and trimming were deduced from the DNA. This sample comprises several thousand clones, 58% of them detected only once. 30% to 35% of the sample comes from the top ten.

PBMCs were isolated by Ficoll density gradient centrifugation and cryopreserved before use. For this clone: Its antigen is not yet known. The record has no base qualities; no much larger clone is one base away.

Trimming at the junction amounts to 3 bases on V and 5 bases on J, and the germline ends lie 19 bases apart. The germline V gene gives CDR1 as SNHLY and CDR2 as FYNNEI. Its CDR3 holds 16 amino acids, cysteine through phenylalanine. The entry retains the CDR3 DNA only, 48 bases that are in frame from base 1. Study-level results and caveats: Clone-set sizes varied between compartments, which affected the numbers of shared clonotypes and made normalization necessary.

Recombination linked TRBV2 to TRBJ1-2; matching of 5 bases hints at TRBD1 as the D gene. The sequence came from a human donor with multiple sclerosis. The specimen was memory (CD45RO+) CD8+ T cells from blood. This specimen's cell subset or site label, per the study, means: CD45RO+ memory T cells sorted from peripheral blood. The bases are TGTGCCAGCAGTGATTTCCAGGGAAAGATTTCTTATGGCTACACCTTC. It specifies CASSDFQGKISYGYTF.